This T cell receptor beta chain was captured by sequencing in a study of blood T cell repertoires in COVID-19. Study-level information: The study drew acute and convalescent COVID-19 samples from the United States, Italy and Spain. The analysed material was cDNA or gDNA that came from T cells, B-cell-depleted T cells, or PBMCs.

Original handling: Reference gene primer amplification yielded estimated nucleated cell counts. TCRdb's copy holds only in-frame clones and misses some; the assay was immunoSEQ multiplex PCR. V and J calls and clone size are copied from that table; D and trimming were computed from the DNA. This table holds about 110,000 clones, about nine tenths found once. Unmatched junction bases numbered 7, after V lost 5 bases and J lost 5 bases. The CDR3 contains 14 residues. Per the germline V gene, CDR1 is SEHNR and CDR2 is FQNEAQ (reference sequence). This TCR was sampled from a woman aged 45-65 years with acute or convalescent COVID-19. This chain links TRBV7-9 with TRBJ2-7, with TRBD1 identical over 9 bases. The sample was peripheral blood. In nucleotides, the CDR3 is TGTGCCAGCAGCCTCGCCGGGACAGGGAACGAGCAGTACTTC. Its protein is CASSLAGTGNEQYF.